This TCR beta chain originates from a study of control samples from healthy donors and cancer patients. The CDR3 is 15 residues long. From germline, CDR1 is MNHEY and CDR2 SMNVEV (reference sequence). Generated by immunoSEQ multiplex PCR, the TCRdb table keeps only in-frame clones and is missing some. The table includes 150,000 to 200,000 clones, just over 95% detected once. With regard to this clone: One end of the junction fails to match germline, which may point to a read error.

What was sequenced was blood. The chain joins TRBV27 to TRBJ1-6, with a weak D call TRBD1 (5 bases). The origin of this receptor is a woman in her twenties or thirties in good health. CDR3 nucleotides: TGTACCAGCAGTTTACCTGGGCAGGGTTCCTCACCCCTCCACTTT. It encodes CTSSLPGQGSSPLHF.